The entry that follows covers one T cell receptor beta chain sequence. The antigen it recognizes is unknown. Per-nucleotide qualities are absent, and no much larger clonotype sits a single base away. Other DNA sequences from this sample encode an identical CDR3 as well. Healthy HIV-negative adults with no recently reported acute infections or vaccinations were included as donors. Only Caucasian adults living in Nashville, Tennessee, USA were represented among the donors. CD4+ T cells were enriched by magnetic negative selection, after which naive cells were positively selected on CD45RA and the negative fraction was taken as the memory subset. Blood was collected by leukapheresis, and PBMCs were isolated by Ficoll-Histopaque density gradient centrifugation and then cryopreserved in liquid nitrogen vapor phase. Analytical flow cytometry was used to check the purity and quantity of each magnetically sorted T cell population. From each sorted fraction, genomic DNA was isolated and quantified by UV absorbance on a Nanodrop 2000c.

V is cut by 2 bases and J by 0 bases, and the space between the germline ends is 8 bases. There are 15 amino acids in the CDR3, from cysteine to phenylalanine inclusive. Only the CDR3 portion is preserved as DNA: 45 bases, with reading frame beginning at the first base. CDR1 is given as MDHEN and CDR2 as SYDVKM, both from the germline V gene. This record belongs to a study of shared clonotypes between healthy human individuals (TCRdb year 2020). In the study overall: The cohort included a few men and a couple of women between 18 and 49 years of age. Blood TCR repertoires of about 5 healthy adults were deeply sequenced to estimate repertoire size and the extent of clonotype sharing between individuals. For each donor, three plates each were used for CD4 naive and CD4 memory, two plates were used for CD8 naive, and one plate was used for CD8 memory. Each donor's leukapheresis produced roughly between roughly 0.94 and 9.5 billion PBMCs. Different laboratories and diverse techniques were used to prepare libraries and sequence TCR repertoires, to increase sequencing depth and limit assay-specific biases. Study-level results and caveats: Because the study included a small number of donors, the genetic and exposure-history diversity represented was limited. Sampling was limited to blood, and TCR repertoires in tissue likely differ from TCR repertoires in blood. Across a handful of donors, approximately 4.9% of naive CD4, roughly 3.4% of naive CD8, about 2% of memory CD4, and under 0.45% of memory CD8 clonotypes were shared. Incomplete sequencing was indicated by rarefaction of sorted-subset datasets, despite the large sequencing depth. Estimated clonotype richness was generally larger for naive than for memory subsets. Higher generation probabilities were observed for clonotypes shared by all four sorted-subset donors than for non-shared clonotypes. Based on pairwise subsampling, the degree of clonotype sharing among donors was expected to be affected by sequencing depth.

TCR CDR3 regions were amplified from genomic DNA by multiplex PCR using the deep immunoSEQ assay. Extracted genomic DNA from each cell subset was distributed evenly across all wells of several immunoSEQ 96-well plates, and each plate was treated as a replicate. For sorted subsets, 200 to 250 ng of genomic DNA, equivalent to 25,000 to 35,000 T cell genomes, went into each replicate PCR. The purified libraries were quantified using a Qubit 3.0 fluorometer, sized with a Bioanalyzer 2100, and then quantified again using the KAPA Library Quantification kit. Every immunoSEQ 96-well plate was sequenced on a separate single-read 150-cycle Illumina NextSeq 550 flow cell. In the source study's methods: Because the immunoSEQ output held only junctional sequences and lacked quality scores, the filtering could not match the filtering applied to full-length reads. To assign V/J genes and CDR3, sequences were annotated against IMGT germline references using PyIR, a Python wrapper for IgBLAST v1.9. Any read was removed if the V/J assignment was weak (E-value above 1e-6), the CDR3 was missing, or the read contained stop codons, out-of-frame junctions, or ambiguous translated residues. V3J clonotypes were defined as sequences sharing the same inferred V gene, J gene, and CDR3 amino acid sequence. Percentage overlap between repertoires was computed as shared unique clonotypes divided by the size of the smaller repertoire. Three approaches were used to assess repertoire richness: RTK rarefaction, the Chao1 estimator, and Recon v2.1 estimates of unobserved clonotypes. OLGA was used to compute generation probabilities for all TCRbeta clonotypes that the gDNA method yielded from a handful of donors. TCRdb limited this immuneACCESS table to in-frame rearrangements with V and J called. A share of clones is missing; checked studies link under half to unresolved V genes, and the rest is unexplained. Clone size and V and J calls were adopted from that table, with D and trimming inferred from the DNA. This sample is represented by millions of clones; 90% to 95% of them were singletons. Of the sample, roughly 0.36% falls within the top ten clones.

The sequencing sample was made of naive CD4+ T cells from PBMCs. The sample's cell subset or site label, in plain terms: CD45RA+ positively selected. This clonotype originated in a man in his late teens or twenties in good health. Some clones in this sample may be carry-over from other donors' samples. The chain joins TRBV28 to TRBJ2-1; TRBD2 is a possible D gene, resting on 6 matching bases. The CDR3 protein: CASSLGGSSYNEQFF. The DNA reads as follows: TGTGCCAGCAGTTTAGGGGGGAGCTCCTACAATGAGCAGTTCTTC. This CDR3, with the reference TRBV28 and TRBJ2-1 proteins standing in past its ends, gives the full variable domain DVKVTQSSRYLVKRTGEKVFLECVQDMDHENMFWYRQDPGLGLRLIYFSYDVKMKEKGDIPEGYSVSREKKERFSLILESASTNQTSMYLCASSLGGSSYNEQFFGPGTRLTVL.